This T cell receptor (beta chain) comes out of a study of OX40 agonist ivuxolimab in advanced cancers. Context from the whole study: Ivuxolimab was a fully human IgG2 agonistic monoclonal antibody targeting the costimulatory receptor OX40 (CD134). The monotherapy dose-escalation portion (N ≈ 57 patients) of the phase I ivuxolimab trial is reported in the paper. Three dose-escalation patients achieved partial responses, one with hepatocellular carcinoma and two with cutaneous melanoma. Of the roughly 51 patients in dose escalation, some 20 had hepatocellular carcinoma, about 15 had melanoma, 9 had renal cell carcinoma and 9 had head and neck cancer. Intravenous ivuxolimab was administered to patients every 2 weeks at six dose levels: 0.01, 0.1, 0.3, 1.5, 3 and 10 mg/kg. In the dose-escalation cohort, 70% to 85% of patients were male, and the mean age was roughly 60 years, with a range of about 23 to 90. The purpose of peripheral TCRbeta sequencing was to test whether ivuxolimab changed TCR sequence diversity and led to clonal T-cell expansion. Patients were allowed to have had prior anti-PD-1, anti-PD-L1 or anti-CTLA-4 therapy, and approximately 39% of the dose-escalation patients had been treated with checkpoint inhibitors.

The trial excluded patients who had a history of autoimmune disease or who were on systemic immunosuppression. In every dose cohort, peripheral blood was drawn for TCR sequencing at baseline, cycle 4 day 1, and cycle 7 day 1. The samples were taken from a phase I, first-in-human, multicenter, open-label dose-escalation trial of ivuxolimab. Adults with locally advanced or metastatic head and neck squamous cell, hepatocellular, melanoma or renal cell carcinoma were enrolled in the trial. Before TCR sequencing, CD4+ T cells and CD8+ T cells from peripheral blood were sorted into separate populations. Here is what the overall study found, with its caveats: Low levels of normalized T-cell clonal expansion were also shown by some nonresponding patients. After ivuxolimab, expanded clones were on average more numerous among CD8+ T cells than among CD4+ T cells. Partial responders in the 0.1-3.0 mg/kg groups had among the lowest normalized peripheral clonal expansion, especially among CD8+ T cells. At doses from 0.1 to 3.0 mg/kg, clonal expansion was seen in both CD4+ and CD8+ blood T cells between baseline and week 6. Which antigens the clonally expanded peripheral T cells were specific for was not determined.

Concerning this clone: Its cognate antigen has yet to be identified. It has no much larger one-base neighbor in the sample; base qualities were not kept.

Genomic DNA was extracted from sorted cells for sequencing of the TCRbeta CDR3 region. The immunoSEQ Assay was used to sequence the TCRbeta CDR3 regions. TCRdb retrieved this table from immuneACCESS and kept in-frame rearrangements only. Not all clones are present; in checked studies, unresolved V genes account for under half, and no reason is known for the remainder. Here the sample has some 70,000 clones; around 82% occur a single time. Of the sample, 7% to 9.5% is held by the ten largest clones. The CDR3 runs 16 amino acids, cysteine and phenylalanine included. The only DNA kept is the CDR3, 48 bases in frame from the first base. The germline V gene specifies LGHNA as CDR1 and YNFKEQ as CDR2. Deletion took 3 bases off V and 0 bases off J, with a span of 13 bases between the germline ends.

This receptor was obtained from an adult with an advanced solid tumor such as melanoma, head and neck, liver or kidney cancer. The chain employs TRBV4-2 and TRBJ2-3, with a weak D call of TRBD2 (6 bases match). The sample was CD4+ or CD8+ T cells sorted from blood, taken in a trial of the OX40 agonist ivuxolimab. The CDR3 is CASSHARDLSTDTQYF. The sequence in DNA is TGTGCCAGCAGCCACGCCCGGGACTTGAGCACAGATACGCAGTATTTT.